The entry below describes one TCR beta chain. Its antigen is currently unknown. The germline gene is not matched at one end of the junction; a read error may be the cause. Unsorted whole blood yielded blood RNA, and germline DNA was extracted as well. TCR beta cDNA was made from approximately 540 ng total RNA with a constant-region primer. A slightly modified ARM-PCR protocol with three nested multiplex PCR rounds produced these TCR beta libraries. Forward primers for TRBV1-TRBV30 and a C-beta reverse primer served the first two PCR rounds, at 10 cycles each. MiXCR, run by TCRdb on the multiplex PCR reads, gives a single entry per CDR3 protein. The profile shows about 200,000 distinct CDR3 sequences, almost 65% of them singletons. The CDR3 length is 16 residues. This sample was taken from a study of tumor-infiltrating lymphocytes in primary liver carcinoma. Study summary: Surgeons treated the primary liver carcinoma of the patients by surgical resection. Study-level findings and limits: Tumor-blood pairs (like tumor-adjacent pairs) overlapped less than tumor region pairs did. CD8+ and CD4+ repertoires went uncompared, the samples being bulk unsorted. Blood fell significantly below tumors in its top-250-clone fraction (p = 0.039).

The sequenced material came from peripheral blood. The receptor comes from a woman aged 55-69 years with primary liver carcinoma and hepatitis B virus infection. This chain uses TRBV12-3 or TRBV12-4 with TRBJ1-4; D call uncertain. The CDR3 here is CASSLVPLRASEKLLF. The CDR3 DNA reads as TGTGCCAGCAGTTTGGTACCACTACGGGCTTCTGAAAAACTGTTATTT.